The 4 T cell receptor beta chains given below trace back to one sample, sequenced in a study of shared clonotypes between healthy human individuals. The assay was immunoSEQ multiplex PCR, and TCRdb's table has in-frame clones only and misses some. Of 1.6 million or so clones in the sample, approximately 98.5% were seen once. The material sequenced was naive CD4+ T cells sorted from blood. The subset: CD45RA+ positively selected. The receptors were gathered from a man in his thirties or forties in good health.

The chain recombines TRBV13 with TRBJ2-1; D may be TRBD1 or TRBD2 (5 bases each). Germline CDR1 reads PRHDT; CDR2 reads FYEKMQ (reference sequence). The CDR3 is made up of 11 amino acids. The V and J ends lost 5 bases and 9 bases respectively, with 8 bases between them. The CDR3 coding sequence is TGTGCCAGCAGCCTCGGGACTGAGCAGTTCTTC. It yields the protein CASSLGTEQFF.

CDR3 loop: CASSTSFSASSYNEQFF. DNA for the CDR3: TGTGCCAGCAGTACCTCCTTTAGCGCGAGCTCCTACAATGAGCAGTTCTTC. This sequence joins TRBV11-3 and TRBJ2-1, with D possibly matching TRBD2 (5 bases). V lost 6 bases, J lost 0 bases, and 18 bases lay in between. Looked up from germline, CDR1 is SGHNT and CDR2 is YENEEA. This CDR3 is built from 17 residues. Based on the CDR3 plus reference TRBV11-3 and TRBJ2-1, the full variable domain is EAGVVQSPRYKIIEKKQPVAFWCNPISGHNTLYWYLQNLGQGPELLIRYENEEAVDDSQLPKDRFSAERLKGVDSTLKIQPAELGDSAVYLCASSTSFSASSYNEQFFGPGTRLTVL.

This chain uses TRBV2 with TRBJ2-3, with TRBD2 matching over 9 bases. With V trimmed by 1 base and J by 5 bases, 7 bases remained unmatched. Germline CDR1 and CDR2: SNHLY and FYNNEI. CDR3 size: 16 residues. The CDR3: CASSEVSGRPGDTQYF. The CDR3 DNA reads as TGTGCCAGCAGTGAAGTAAGCGGGAGGCCGGGAGATACGCAGTATTTT.

V usage is TRBV6-5 and J usage is TRBJ2-7; a weak D match, TRBD1 (5 bases). This CDR3 region has 12 residues. CDR1 and CDR2 from the germline V gene are MNHEY and SVGAGI. V was shortened by 6 bases and J by 6 bases, with 12 bases between the two germline ends. The CDR3 DNA is TGTGCCAGCAGCCCCGTGGGGCTCGAGCAGTACTTC. Protein sequence: CASSPVGLEQYF.